Included here is one TCR beta chain sequence, with context. The entry originates in a study of tumor-infiltrating lymphocytes in oesophageal squamous cell carcinoma. TCRdb reprocessed the PCR reads with MiXCR, giving one entry per CDR3 protein. The repertoire holds around 15,000 distinct CDR3 sequences, roughly 54% seen once, with approximately 34% in the top ten. The sequence derives from a female donor with esophageal squamous cell carcinoma. What was sequenced was esophageal tumor tissue.

CDR3 region: CASSLGVLTEAFF. CDR3 sequence (DNA): TGTGCCAGCAGCTTAGGTGTGCTCACTGAAGCTTTCTTT. The rearrangement uses TRBV7-2 and TRBJ1-1; D gene unclear. Germline CDR1 reads SGHTA; CDR2 reads FQGNSA. The CDR3 covers 13 residues. Trimming stripped 1 base from V and 4 bases from J, with 7 bases between.